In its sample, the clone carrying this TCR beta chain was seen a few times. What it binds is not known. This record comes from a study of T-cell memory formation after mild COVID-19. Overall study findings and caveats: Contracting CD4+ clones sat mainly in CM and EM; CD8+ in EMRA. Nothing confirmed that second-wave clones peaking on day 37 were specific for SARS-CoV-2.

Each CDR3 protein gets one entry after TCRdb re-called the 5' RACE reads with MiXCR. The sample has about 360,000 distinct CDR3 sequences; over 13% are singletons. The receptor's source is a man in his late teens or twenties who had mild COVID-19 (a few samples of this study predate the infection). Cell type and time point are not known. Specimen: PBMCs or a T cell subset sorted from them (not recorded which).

The CDR3 DNA follows: TGTGCCACCAGTGATTCTTCAGGAAAAGCTCGCCATACGCAGTATTTT. Protein product: CATSDSSGKARHTQYF. V gene TRBV24-1 combines with J gene TRBJ2-3; D remains ambiguous. Germline lookup yields CDR1 KGHDR and CDR2 SFDVKD. Trimming removed 2 bases from V and 7 bases from J, with 18 bases in between. This CDR3 comprises 16 residues.